The clone carrying this T cell receptor beta chain was detected only a few times. Its cognate antigen is unknown. The data derive from a study of a mutant IDH1 vaccine in newly diagnosed glioma. Study at large: Patients received vaccination from 4-6 weeks after radiotherapy alone, or with temozolomide cycles.

Germline V CDR1 and CDR2: SGHRS, YFSETQ. The CDR3 length is 15 residues. V lost 4 bases and J lost 3; bases outside the gene matches: 6. Produced via immunoSEQ multiplex PCR; TCRdb's table is partial and in-frame only. The sample lists approximately 56,000 clones, 65% seen once, with about 5% in the top ten. Time point denoted: week 47, end of study. Topical imiquimod was applied with each vaccine dose, which held 300 ug of mutant IDH1 20-mer peptide. The receptor comes from a man aged 35 to 55 with glioma. Some clones in this sample may be carry-over from other donors' samples. The rearrangement links TRBV5-1 to TRBJ1-4, with 7 nucleotides matching TRBD1. Source: peripheral blood mononuclear cells (PBMCs), taken from a glioma patient whose treatment included an IDH1 peptide vaccine. CDR3 sequence (DNA): TGCGCCAGCAGCATCGGACAGGCTGCTAATGAAAAACTGTTTTTT. Its translation: CASSIGQAANEKLFF.